This entry is about one TCR beta chain. The antigen remains unidentified. The donors comprised healthy bone marrow donors. The data originate from a study of cytomegalovirus exposure and HLA in healthy donors. The study's findings and limits: In all likelihood, a cluster of highly shared sequence variants was a sequencing artifact. Relative to the roughly 700-donor mean, N-insertions were reportedly fewer in an Asian-associated ancestry cluster in a later analysis.

Researchers ran the PCR with 60 Vbeta and 13 Jbeta primers. Method: immunoSEQ multiplex PCR; TCRdb's copy keeps in-frame clones and lacks some. The sample yields 150,000 or so clones, around 80% seen once. Between the trimmed V and J ends, which lost 0 bases and 4 bases, there was a span of 13 bases. Germline V gives CDR1 SGHRS, CDR2 YFSETQ. CDR3 size: 16 residues. Sequenced input: PBMCs. The receptor was derived from a woman aged 40 to 50 in good health and CMV-seropositive. The V gene is TRBV5-1, the J gene TRBJ2-2; tentative D call: TRBD1 (6 bases). CDR3 region: CASSLGFGGRTGELFF. CDR3 DNA: TGCGCCAGCAGCTTGGGTTTTGGGGGCCGCACCGGGGAGCTGTTTTTT.